The present T cell receptor beta chain was sequenced within a study of beta chain features in type 1 diabetes. In the study overall: Age, gender and cell yields were alike across patients and healthy donors.

This clone has more than one count but fewer than ten. The antigen is unknown. Other DNA sequences of this sample code for an identical CDR3. The CDR3 loop spans 13 amino acids. Germline V gives CDR1 SGHRS, CDR2 YFSETQ. Trimming pared 0 bases from V and 2 bases from J, leaving 3 bases between. Expressed TCRB transcripts were sequenced because the entire RNA isolate underwent reverse transcription. Using immunoSEQ multiplex PCR, the repertoire was profiled, and TCRdb retains in-frame clones only, with some absent. There are hundreds of thousands of clones in the sample; roughly a sixth occur only once, and roughly 0.025% lies in the top ten. Regarding the study as a whole: The study found moderately but significantly shorter TCRB CDR3s in all four CD4+ subsets of Type 1 diabetes patients.

Specimen: naive CD4+ T cells from blood. V is TRBV5-1 and J is TRBJ2-1; D not resolved. The receptor was derived from a woman aged 18 to 35 in good health. CDR3 residues: CASSLDPYNEQFF. CDR3 DNA: TGCGCCAGCAGCTTGGACCCCTACAATGAGCAGTTCTTC.